The subject of this entry is one T cell receptor beta chain. This record comes from a study of blood T cell repertoires in COVID-19. CDR1 and CDR2 from the germline V gene are LGHNA and YNFKEQ. Trimming shortened V by 4 bases and J by 3 bases, and 15 bases separated the two germline ends. CDR3 length: 16 amino acids. Each recovered donor of Cohort 3 presented with two negative PCRs, clearance, or symptom resolution. The assay was immunoSEQ multiplex PCR, and TCRdb's table has in-frame clones only and misses some. The profile shows 350,000 to 450,000 clones, just under 90% of them singletons. The sample consisted of PBMCs or T cells enriched from blood (not recorded which). The chain is built from TRBV4-2 and TRBJ2-2; TRBD1 might be the D (5 bases). The source of this sequence is a young woman who had recovered from COVID-19. The DNA of the CDR3 is TGTGCCAGCAGCCCACGTGTTGTAGGGGACACCGGGGAGCTGTTTTTT. Translation gives CASSPRVVGDTGELFF.